Listed below are T cell receptor beta chains from one sample, sequenced in a study of shared clonotypes between healthy human individuals. TCRdb's table, derived via immunoSEQ multiplex PCR, lists solely in-frame clones and lacks some. The data show millions of clones, with just over 90% seen just once and over 1.5% held by the top ten. Sequences were obtained from naive CD8+ T cells from PBMCs. The source of these receptors is a man aged 18 to 35 in good health. Some clones in this sample may be carry-over from other donors' samples. Both conserved end residues are part of each CDR3. The order of the fields is clone size, D gene, J gene, V gene, CDR3 DNA, CDR3 protein. A D gene is named only where the DNA matches it firmly. Expanded clones get a size class; other rows say once, few or many, or leave the size out.

abundance: -; d_gene: -; j_gene: TRBJ1-1; v_gene: TRBV28; CDR3nt: TGTGCCAGCAGTTTGAATCGGAACACTGAAGCTTTCTTT; CDR3aa: CASSLNRNTEAFF
abundance: -; d_gene: -; j_gene: TRBJ2-1; v_gene: TRBV5-1; CDR3nt: TGCGCCAGCAGCTTGGTCTATGGGACGACGGCGGTCAATGAGCAGTTCTTC; CDR3aa: CASSLVYGTTAVNEQFF
abundance: -; d_gene: -; j_gene: TRBJ2-7; v_gene: TRBV6-6; CDR3nt: TGTGCCACCCAGGGGACTCCCACTTACTACGAGCAGTACTTC; CDR3aa: CATQGTPTYYEQYF
abundance: once; d_gene: TRBD1; j_gene: TRBJ2-1; v_gene: TRBV7-3; CDR3nt: TGTGCCAGCTCGAGGGGGCCCTACAATGAGCAGTTCTTC; CDR3aa: CASSRGPYNEQFF
abundance: -; d_gene: -; j_gene: TRBJ2-1; v_gene: TRBV6-6; CDR3nt: TGTGCCAGCAGTTACTTGGGGGGCCCTTCCTACAATGAGCAGTTCTTC; CDR3aa: CASSYLGGPSYNEQFF
abundance: few; d_gene: -; j_gene: TRBJ2-7; v_gene: TRBV7-9; CDR3nt: TGTGCCAGCAGCCCCGACGGCTACGAGCAGTACTTC; CDR3aa: CASSPDGYEQYF
abundance: few; d_gene: -; j_gene: TRBJ1-1; v_gene: TRBV30; CDR3nt: TGTGCCTTGAGACGGTTGAGCACTGAAGCTTTCTTT; CDR3aa: CALRRLSTEAFF
abundance: -; d_gene: TRBD1; j_gene: TRBJ1-1; v_gene: TRBV9; CDR3nt: TGTGCCAGCAGCGCCGGGACAGGGGGCTACACTGAAGCTTTCTTT; CDR3aa: CASSAGTGGYTEAFF
abundance: -; d_gene: -; j_gene: TRBJ2-3; v_gene: TRBV19; CDR3nt: TGTGCCAGTAGTTCCTACGGGACGGACAGCACAGATACGCAGTATTTT; CDR3aa: CASSSYGTDSTDTQYF
abundance: few; d_gene: TRBD1; j_gene: TRBJ1-1; v_gene: TRBV6-5; CDR3nt: TGTGCCAGCGAACAAAGGGGGCATGGTGAAGCTTTCTTT; CDR3aa: CASEQRGHGEAFF
abundance: -; d_gene: -; j_gene: TRBJ2-1; v_gene: TRBV4-1; CDR3nt: TGCGCCAGCAGCCAAGCGGGGCGAGGCTACAATGAGCAGTTCTTC; CDR3aa: CASSQAGRGYNEQFF
abundance: -; d_gene: -; j_gene: TRBJ1-2; v_gene: TRBV27; CDR3nt: TGTGCCAGTCGGGGGTTTCCCCATCATGGCTACACCTTC; CDR3aa: CASRGFPHHGYTF
abundance: -; d_gene: TRBD2; j_gene: TRBJ2-1; v_gene: TRBV6-5; CDR3nt: TGTGCCAGCAGCCTAGCGGGAAAGAACAATGAGCAGTTCTTC; CDR3aa: CASSLAGKNNEQFF
abundance: -; d_gene: TRBD1; j_gene: TRBJ2-7; v_gene: TRBV10-3; CDR3nt: TGTGCCATCAGTGAACTTCCCGGACAGGACCAAACTCACTTC; CDR3aa: CAISELPGQDQTHF
abundance: -; d_gene: -; j_gene: TRBJ1-2; v_gene: TRBV9; CDR3nt: TGTGCCAGCAGCGTAGGACCAGGGGCAAGCAACGGCTACACCTTC; CDR3aa: CASSVGPGASNGYTF
abundance: once; d_gene: -; j_gene: TRBJ2-7; v_gene: TRBV7-2; CDR3nt: TGTGCCAGCAGCTTATTGTGGGAGTCCGAGCAGTACTTC; CDR3aa: CASSLLWESEQYF
abundance: -; d_gene: TRBD2; j_gene: TRBJ2-7; v_gene: TRBV28; CDR3nt: TGTGCCAGCAGATCCATAGCGGGAGGCTCCACCTACGAGCAGTACTTC; CDR3aa: CASRSIAGGSTYEQYF
abundance: -; d_gene: TRBD2; j_gene: TRBJ2-1; v_gene: TRBV5-4; CDR3nt: TGTGCCAGCAGCTTGGGGTGGGAGGGATATGAGCAGTTCTTC; CDR3aa: CASSLGWEGYEQFF
abundance: -; d_gene: -; j_gene: TRBJ1-1; v_gene: TRBV15; CDR3nt: TGTGCCACCAGCAGAGATGGGCGGAACACTGAAGCTTTCTTT; CDR3aa: CATSRDGRNTEAFF
abundance: -; d_gene: TRBD1; j_gene: TRBJ2-5; v_gene: TRBV28; CDR3nt: TGTGCCAGCAGTTTCGGGACAGGGGGCGCGGGGGAGACCCAGTACTTC; CDR3aa: CASSFGTGGAGETQYF
abundance: -; d_gene: -; j_gene: TRBJ2-7; v_gene: TRBV5-6; CDR3nt: TGTGCCAGCAGCTACGACGGTGACTACGAGCAGTACTTC; CDR3aa: CASSYDGDYEQYF
abundance: -; d_gene: -; j_gene: TRBJ2-3; v_gene: TRBV7-2; CDR3nt: TGTGCCAGCAGCCCGCAATTCTTCGGCCCAGATACGCAGTATTTT; CDR3aa: CASSPQFFGPDTQYF
abundance: -; d_gene: -; j_gene: TRBJ2-7; v_gene: TRBV27; CDR3nt: TGTGCCACCCGCCCTGAGCAATGGGAGTACGAGCAGTACTTC; CDR3aa: CATRPEQWEYEQYF
abundance: once; d_gene: TRBD2; j_gene: TRBJ2-7; v_gene: TRBV13; CDR3nt: TGTGCCAGCAGCTTACGGGCGGGAGGGCCCTACGAGCAGTACTTC; CDR3aa: CASSLRAGGPYEQYF
abundance: -; d_gene: -; j_gene: TRBJ1-1; v_gene: TRBV29-1; CDR3nt: TGCAGCGTTGTCGGCAGGGTGAACACTGAAGCTTTCTTT; CDR3aa: CSVVGRVNTEAFF
abundance: -; d_gene: -; j_gene: TRBJ2-5; v_gene: TRBV30; CDR3nt: TGTGCCTGGGGGCTGGGGGTAGGGGAGACCCAGTACTTC; CDR3aa: CAWGLGVGETQYF